This entry describes one T cell receptor (beta chain). What this receptor recognizes is not known. Base qualities are missing; no much larger clone stands one base away. The library relied on the immunoSEQ multiplex PCR assay. The source is immuneACCESS, and TCRdb retained only in-frame sequences with V and J called. Part of the clones is not carried over; for the studies checked, unresolved V genes explain less than half of this, and the remainder is unexplained. The sample has some 150,000 clones on record, roughly 95% of them singletons. Jointly, the top ten make up approximately 1% of the sample. The source of the sample is a study of control samples from healthy donors and cancer patients (TCRdb year 2020). The CDR3 sequence holds 15 residues, the cysteine and phenylalanine included. Only the CDR3 DNA stays, 45 bases, in frame from base 1. V gives up 8 bases and J gives up 2 bases, and the segment between their germline ends measures 18 bases. In the germline V gene, CDR1 corresponds to SNHLY and CDR2 to FYNNEI.

The sequence is built from TRBV2 and TRBJ1-1, and TRBD1 may be the D gene, going by 5 matching bases. The receptor was derived from a woman younger than 45 in good health. Material for sequencing was blood. The CDR3 reads CASEVDRPINTEAFF. The sequence in DNA is TGTGCCAGCGAGGTCGACAGACCAATTAACACTGAAGCTTTCTTT.